One T cell receptor (beta chain) is described in this entry. Its antigen is unknown. No base quality values were provided; no much bigger clone lies one nucleotide off. TCRbeta CDR3 regions were amplified from genomic DNA using the immunoSEQ Assay, a bias-controlled multiplex PCR. The authors processed their data as follows. Nucleated cell counts per sample were estimated from amplification of reference gene primers within the assay. To quantify the absolute abundance of each unique TCRbeta CDR3 rearrangement, sequence reads were collapsed and filtered. For each sample, productive Simpson clonality was calculated as the square root of Simpson's diversity index across productive rearrangements. TCRdb's version of the immuneACCESS table is confined to in-frame rearrangements and falls short of the full clone set. An unresolved V gene accounts for under half of the shortfall where checked; the remainder is of unknown origin. The V and J calls and clone size are taken from that table; D and trimming were inferred from the DNA. In this sample the table shows approximately 23,000 clones, about nine tenths of which occur a single time. Roughly 2.5% of the sample is in the top ten clones.

Via the germline V gene (reference sequence), CDR1 is MNHEY and CDR2 SMNVEV. The germline V end is reduced by 6 bases and the J end by 7 bases; junction bases left unmatched: 16. The CDR3 spans 16 residues, from the cysteine through the phenylalanine. Only CDR3 DNA remains: 48 bases, in frame from the first base. This sample was taken from a study of blood T cell repertoires in COVID-19 (dated by TCRdb to 2018 to 2021). For context, the study as a whole: Samples covering the acute and convalescent phases of COVID-19 were provided by collaborators in the United States, Italy and Spain. The samples were drawn from two sources: the first 160 participants of the ongoing ImmuneRACE study, and 1,254 subjects contributed by 6 global collaborators. Deeply sampled blood TCRbeta repertoires from subjects exposed to, actively infected with, or recovered from COVID-19 were included in the dataset. The material from the prospective study consisted of cDNA or gDNA derived from T cells, B-cell-depleted T cells, or PBMCs. Nearly every sample came with metadata listing a de-identified subject ID, COVID-19 status, age in years and sex. Where available, HLA class I and class II types were obtained from metadata supplied by the sample provider rather than from assay-based typing. A freely available public database, intended as a resource for researchers studying the immune response to SARS-CoV-2, is where the repertoires were released.

Each collaborating institution followed its own protocols to collect whole blood in K2EDTA tubes. For TCRbeta analysis, collaborators shipped samples as frozen whole blood, isolated PBMCs, or DNA extracted from either of those sample types. Summary of the overall study and its limitations: Clinical and demographic metadata were provided uncurated, with the amount varying by source and participant.

The sample was peripheral blood. The clonotype comes from a man aged 65-85 years with acute or convalescent COVID-19. The chain was built from TRBV27 and TRBJ2-7; 9 middle bases align to TRBD1. The CDR3 reads CASSDSTGDRAFEQYF. The bases are TGTGCCAGCAGCGACAGTACAGGGGACAGGGCATTTGAGCAGTACTTC.